The T cell receptor beta chain under discussion was sequenced for a study of CD8+ T cells in alopecia areata. Points from the study as a whole: Normal skin contains resident alphabeta T cells, and these are also sequenced in scalp samples. Patients showed less clear TCR sequence sharing than mice, possibly partly because of HLA diversity.

Worth noting for this clone: The target antigen is unknown.

This CDR3 has 15 amino acids. Germline V gene lookup returns CDR1 SGHKS and CDR2 YYEKEE (reference sequence). Trimming stripped 4 bases from V and 7 bases from J, with 21 bases between. RNA extraction was followed by reverse transcription into cDNA, which acted as the sequencing template. The repertoire was sequenced with immunoSEQ multiplex PCR; TCRdb's copy has only in-frame clones and lacks some. Among more than 4,000 clones listed, about 64% were seen once. The chain joins TRBV5-5 to TRBJ2-7, with D maybe TRBD1 (6 bases). The sequence was collected from a human donor in good health. The sequenced sample was skin. Here the CDR3 DNA reads TGTGCCAGCAGCGTAGAGAACCTGGGGGCGGAAGAGCAGTACTTC. It yields the protein CASSVENLGAEEQYF.